What follows is one T cell receptor (beta chain) and its context. Its antigen is currently unknown. The unexposed donors gave CD4+ T cells in about 2010-2019, prior to COVID-19. CD4+ T cells were isolated from the cells after roughly 11 days of culture. Testing used SARS-CoV-2 S/N and four cold-coronavirus spikes on unexposed-donor CD4+ T cells, cells permitting. These data belong to a study of CD4 T cells in relation to SARS-CoV-2 and coronaviruses. Study overall: ViraFEST: approximately nine-day antigen culture of PBMCs, then TCR beta CDR3 sequencing. No peptide or an HIV-1 Nef peptide pool served as negative control.

CDR1 and CDR2 (germline): SGHVS, FNYEAQ. Trimming cost V 2 bases and J 2 bases, with 14 bases left between them. CDR3 size: 16 residues. Some clones are missing from TCRdb's copy, which holds only in-frame ones; the method was immunoSEQ multiplex PCR. The sample records 20,000 to 25,000 clones, around 72% being singletons. The chain couples TRBV7-6 to TRBJ2-3; TRBD2 is a possible D gene (6 bases). Input material: CD4+ T cells from PBMCs, cultured in vitro. The origin of this receptor is a human donor in good health. The chain's CDR3 is CASSLRGTGVTDTQYF. The CDR3 DNA is TGTGCCAGCAGCTTACGGGGCACGGGGGTCACAGATACGCAGTATTTT.